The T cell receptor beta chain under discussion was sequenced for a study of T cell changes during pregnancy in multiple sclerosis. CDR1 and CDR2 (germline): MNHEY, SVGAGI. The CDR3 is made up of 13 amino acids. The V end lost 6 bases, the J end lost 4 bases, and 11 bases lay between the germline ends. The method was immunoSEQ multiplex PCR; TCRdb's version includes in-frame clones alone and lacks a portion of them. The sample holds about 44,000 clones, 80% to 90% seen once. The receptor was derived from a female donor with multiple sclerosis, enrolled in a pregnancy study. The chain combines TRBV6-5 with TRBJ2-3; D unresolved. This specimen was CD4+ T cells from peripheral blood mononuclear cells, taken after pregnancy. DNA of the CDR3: TGTGCCAGCAGACTCCTATATGCAGATACGCAGTATTTT. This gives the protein CASRLLYADTQYF.